Listed below are T cell receptor beta chains from one sample, sequenced in a study of cytomegalovirus exposure and HLA in healthy donors. The protocol was immunoSEQ multiplex PCR, while the TCRdb copy is restricted to in-frame clones and leaves out a portion. Among 180,000 or so clones listed, about 86% were seen once. The sequencing input was PBMCs. The source of these receptors is a woman aged 25-40 years in good health and CMV-seronegative. Both conserved end residues are part of each CDR3. Each record gives: CDR3 DNA, CDR3 protein, CDR3 length, V gene, D gene, J gene, clone size. A D gene is named only where the DNA matches it firmly. Where a row states a size, it is once, few, many or the class of an expanded clone; other rows omit it.

cdr3_nt: TGTGCCAGCAGTTTATGGTTCGGGACTGCAACAGATACGCAGTATTTT; cdr3_aa: CASSLWFGTATDTQYF; cdr3_length: 16; v_call: TRBV28; d_call: -; j_call: TRBJ2-3; clone_size: -
cdr3_nt: TGTGCCAGCAGAGTGGGGGGGGATGAAAAACTGTTTTTT; cdr3_aa: CASRVGGDEKLFF; cdr3_length: 13; v_call: TRBV6-1; d_call: -; j_call: TRBJ1-4; clone_size: -
cdr3_nt: TGTGCCAGCAGTGAATTTAGCGGGGCCTACGAGCAGTACTTC; cdr3_aa: CASSEFSGAYEQYF; cdr3_length: 14; v_call: TRBV6-1; d_call: TRBD2; j_call: TRBJ2-7; clone_size: -
cdr3_nt: TGCAGCGTCCAAGGGACAGGGACCGACGAGCAGTACTTC; cdr3_aa: CSVQGTGTDEQYF; cdr3_length: 13; v_call: TRBV29-1; d_call: TRBD1; j_call: TRBJ2-7; clone_size: once
cdr3_nt: TGTGCCAGCAGCCCCGGACTAGAGGTTAACAATGAGCAGTTCTTC; cdr3_aa: CASSPGLEVNNEQFF; cdr3_length: 15; v_call: TRBV7-6; d_call: TRBD2; j_call: TRBJ2-1; clone_size: -
cdr3_nt: TGCGCCAGCAGCCCTGAGGGTAGCGGGAGTTGGGAAGTTGAGCAGTTCTTC; cdr3_aa: CASSPEGSGSWEVEQFF; cdr3_length: 17; v_call: TRBV5-1; d_call: TRBD2; j_call: TRBJ2-1; clone_size: -
cdr3_nt: TGTGCCAGCAGACAGGGAAAAAGAGGCAATCAGCCCCAGCATTTT; cdr3_aa: CASRQGKRGNQPQHF; cdr3_length: 15; v_call: TRBV2; d_call: -; j_call: TRBJ1-5; clone_size: -
cdr3_nt: TGTGCCACCAGCAGAGTTCGTGGGAGTACCGGACCCGGGGAGCTGTTTTTT; cdr3_aa: CATSRVRGSTGPGELFF; cdr3_length: 17; v_call: TRBV15; d_call: -; j_call: TRBJ2-2; clone_size: -
cdr3_nt: TGTGCCAGCAGCCAAGAGGTAGCGGGAGCATCAGAGCAGTACTTC; cdr3_aa: CASSQEVAGASEQYF; cdr3_length: 15; v_call: TRBV14; d_call: TRBD2; j_call: TRBJ2-7; clone_size: -
cdr3_nt: TGTGCCAGCAGCGTAGGCCCGAGCCTAGATACGCAGTATTTT; cdr3_aa: CASSVGPSLDTQYF; cdr3_length: 14; v_call: TRBV9; d_call: -; j_call: TRBJ2-3; clone_size: -
cdr3_nt: TGTGCCAGCAGTCCGGGACAGTCCTACGAGCAGTACTTC; cdr3_aa: CASSPGQSYEQYF; cdr3_length: 13; v_call: TRBV7-8; d_call: TRBD1; j_call: TRBJ2-7; clone_size: -
cdr3_nt: TGTGCCAGCAGCTTAGGAGTGGGACAGGGTATAGGCGAGCAGTACTTC; cdr3_aa: CASSLGVGQGIGEQYF; cdr3_length: 16; v_call: TRBV7-6; d_call: TRBD1; j_call: TRBJ2-7; clone_size: -
cdr3_nt: TGTGCCAGCAGTTTGGACAGGAGCTCTGGAAACACCATATATTTT; cdr3_aa: CASSLDRSSGNTIYF; cdr3_length: 15; v_call: TRBV6-1; d_call: TRBD1; j_call: TRBJ1-3; clone_size: -
cdr3_nt: TGTGCCAGCAGTTTTAGAGGGTTCTACGAGCAGTACTTC; cdr3_aa: CASSFRGFYEQYF; cdr3_length: 13; v_call: TRBV27; d_call: -; j_call: TRBJ2-7; clone_size: -
cdr3_nt: TGCGCCAGCAGCTGGGGACAGGGTCCAGATACGCAGTATTTT; cdr3_aa: CASSWGQGPDTQYF; cdr3_length: 14; v_call: TRBV5-1; d_call: TRBD1; j_call: TRBJ2-3; clone_size: -
cdr3_nt: TGTGCCAGCAGCTTAGTATCCACCGGGGAGCTGTTTTTT; cdr3_aa: CASSLVSTGELFF; cdr3_length: 13; v_call: TRBV11-2; d_call: -; j_call: TRBJ2-2; clone_size: -
cdr3_nt: TGTGCCAGCAGCTTAAAGCGGGAGATTTGGAACACCGGGGAGCTGTTTTTT; cdr3_aa: CASSLKREIWNTGELFF; cdr3_length: 17; v_call: TRBV13; d_call: TRBD2; j_call: TRBJ2-2; clone_size: -
cdr3_nt: TGTGCCAGCAGCCCCCGAGGACTAGCGGGGGGGACGCTGTTTTTT; cdr3_aa: CASSPRGLAGGTLFF; cdr3_length: 15; v_call: TRBV9; d_call: TRBD2; j_call: TRBJ2-2; clone_size: -
cdr3_nt: TGTGCCTCACAAGCTCCGGGAAGCACTGAAGCTTTCTTT; cdr3_aa: CASQAPGSTEAFF; cdr3_length: 13; v_call: TRBV6-5; d_call: -; j_call: TRBJ1-1; clone_size: -
cdr3_nt: TGTGCCAGCAGCCTACAGGGTAAAGCTTTCTTT; cdr3_aa: CASSLQGKAFF; cdr3_length: 11; v_call: TRBV5-6; d_call: -; j_call: TRBJ1-1; clone_size: -
cdr3_nt: TGTGCCAGTAGCCTTTTACCGGGACAGGGCTACACCTTC; cdr3_aa: CASSLLPGQGYTF; cdr3_length: 13; v_call: TRBV19; d_call: TRBD1; j_call: TRBJ1-2; clone_size: -
cdr3_nt: TGTGCCAGCAGTGAACTGACAGGGGTTGGCGAGACCCAGTACTTC; cdr3_aa: CASSELTGVGETQYF; cdr3_length: 15; v_call: TRBV2; d_call: TRBD1; j_call: TRBJ2-5; clone_size: -
cdr3_nt: TGTGCCAGCAGCTTAGGGGCTAATTCACCCCTCCACTTT; cdr3_aa: CASSLGANSPLHF; cdr3_length: 13; v_call: TRBV11-2; d_call: -; j_call: TRBJ1-6; clone_size: -
cdr3_nt: TGTGCCAGTAGTCCCCCAGGGACAGCTGAAGCTTTCTTT; cdr3_aa: CASSPPGTAEAFF; cdr3_length: 13; v_call: TRBV19; d_call: TRBD1; j_call: TRBJ1-1; clone_size: -
cdr3_nt: TGTGCCAGCACCCTGACTAGCGGTCCTTACAATGAGCAGTTCTTC; cdr3_aa: CASTLTSGPYNEQFF; cdr3_length: 15; v_call: TRBV6-6; d_call: TRBD2; j_call: TRBJ2-1; clone_size: -
cdr3_nt: TGTGCCAGCAACCCCCCCAGCGCGAGCTCCTACAATGAGCAGTTCTTC; cdr3_aa: CASNPPSASSYNEQFF; cdr3_length: 16; v_call: TRBV28; d_call: -; j_call: TRBJ2-1; clone_size: -
cdr3_nt: TGTGCCAGCAGTTTAACAGGTGCGGTAACTGAAGCTTTCTTT; cdr3_aa: CASSLTGAVTEAFF; cdr3_length: 14; v_call: TRBV27; d_call: -; j_call: TRBJ1-1; clone_size: -